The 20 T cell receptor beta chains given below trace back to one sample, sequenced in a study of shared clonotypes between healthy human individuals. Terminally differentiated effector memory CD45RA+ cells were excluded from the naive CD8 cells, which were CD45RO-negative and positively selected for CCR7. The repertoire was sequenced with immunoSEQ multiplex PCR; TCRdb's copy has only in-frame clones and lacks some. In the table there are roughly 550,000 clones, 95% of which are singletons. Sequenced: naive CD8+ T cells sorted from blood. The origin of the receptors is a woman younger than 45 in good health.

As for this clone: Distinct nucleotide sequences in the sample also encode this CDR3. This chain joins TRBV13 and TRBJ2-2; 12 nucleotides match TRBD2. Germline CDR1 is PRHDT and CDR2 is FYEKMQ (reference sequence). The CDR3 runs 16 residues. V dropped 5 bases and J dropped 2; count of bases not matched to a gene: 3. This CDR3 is CASSRGLAGNTGELFF. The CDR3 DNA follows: TGTGCCAGCAGCAGGGGACTAGCGGGTAACACCGGGGAGCTGTTTTTT.

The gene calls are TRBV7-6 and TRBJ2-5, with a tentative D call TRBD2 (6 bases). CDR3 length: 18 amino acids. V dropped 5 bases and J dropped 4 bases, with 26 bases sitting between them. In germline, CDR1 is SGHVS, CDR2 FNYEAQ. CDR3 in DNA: TGTGCCAGCAGCCCGGTCGGGGGTGCCGGGAGTCTGGGAGAGACCCAGTACTTC. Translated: CASSPVGGAGSLGETQYF.

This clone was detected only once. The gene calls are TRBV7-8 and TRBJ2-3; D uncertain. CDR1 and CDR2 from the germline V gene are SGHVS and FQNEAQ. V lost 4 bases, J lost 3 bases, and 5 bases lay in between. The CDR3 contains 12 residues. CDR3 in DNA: TGTGCCAGCAGCTCCTTGACAGATACGCAGTATTTT. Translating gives CASSSLTDTQYF.

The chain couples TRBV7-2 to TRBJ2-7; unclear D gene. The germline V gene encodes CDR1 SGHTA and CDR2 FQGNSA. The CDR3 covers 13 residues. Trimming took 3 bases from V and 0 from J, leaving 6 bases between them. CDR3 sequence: CASSFLNSYEQYF. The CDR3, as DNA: TGTGCCAGCAGCTTTCTCAACTCCTACGAGCAGTACTTC.

The CDR3 DNA follows: TGTGCCAGCAGTTTATGGGGGACAGGGGGCTCCTACAATGAGCAGTTCTTC. Translating gives CASSLWGTGGSYNEQFF. The V call is TRBV28, the J call TRBJ2-1, with 11 bases identical to TRBD1. This CDR3 is built from 17 residues. The V and J ends lost 0 bases and 0 bases, in that order; junction bases with no gene match: 1. CDR1 MDHEN and CDR2 SYDVKM come from the germline V gene.

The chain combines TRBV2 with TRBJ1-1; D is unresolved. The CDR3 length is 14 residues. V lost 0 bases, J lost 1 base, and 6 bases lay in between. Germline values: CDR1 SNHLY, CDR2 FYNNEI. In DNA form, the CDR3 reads TGTGCCAGCAGTGAAGCGCACTCGAACACTGAAGCTTTCTTT. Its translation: CASSEAHSNTEAFF.

The CDR3 region has the DNA TGTGCCAGCAGCGTATCAGGAGGTAACACAGATACGCAGTATTTT. This translates into CASSVSGGNTDTQYF. The rearrangement joins TRBV9 to TRBJ2-3, with D tentatively TRBD2 (5 bases). The V and J ends lost 1 base and 2 bases respectively, with 11 bases between them. The CDR3 covers 15 residues. Germline V gene data show CDR1 as SGDLS and CDR2 as YYNGEE.

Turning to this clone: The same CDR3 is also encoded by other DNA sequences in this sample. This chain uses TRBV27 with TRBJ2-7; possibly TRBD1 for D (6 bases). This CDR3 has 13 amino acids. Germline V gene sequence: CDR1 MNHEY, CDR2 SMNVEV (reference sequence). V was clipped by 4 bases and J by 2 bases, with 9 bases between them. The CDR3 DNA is TGTGCCAGCAGTTCGGGGACAACCTACGAGCAGTACTTC. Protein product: CASSSGTTYEQYF.

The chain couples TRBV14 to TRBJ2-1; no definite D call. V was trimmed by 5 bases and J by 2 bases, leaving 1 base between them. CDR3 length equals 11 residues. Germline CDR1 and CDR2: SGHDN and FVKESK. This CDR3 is CASSAYNEQFF. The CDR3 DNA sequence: TGTGCCAGCAGCGCCTACAATGAGCAGTTCTTC.

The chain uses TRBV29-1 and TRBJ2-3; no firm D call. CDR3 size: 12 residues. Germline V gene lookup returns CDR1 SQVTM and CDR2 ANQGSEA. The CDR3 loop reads CTTSSSTDTQYF. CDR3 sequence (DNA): TGCACTACCTCGAGTAGCACAGATACGCAGTATTTT.

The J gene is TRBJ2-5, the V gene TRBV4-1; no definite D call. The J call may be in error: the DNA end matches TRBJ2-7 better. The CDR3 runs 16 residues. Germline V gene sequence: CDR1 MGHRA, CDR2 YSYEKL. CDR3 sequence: CASSQETSSGYYEQYF. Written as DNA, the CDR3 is TGCGCCAGCAGCCAAGAGACCTCTTCCGGCTACTACGAGCAGTACTTC.

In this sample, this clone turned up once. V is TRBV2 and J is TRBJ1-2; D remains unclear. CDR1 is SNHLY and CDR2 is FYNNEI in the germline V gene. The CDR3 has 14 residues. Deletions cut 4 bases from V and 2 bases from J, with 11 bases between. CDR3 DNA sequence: TGTGCCAGCAGTGGTATGGGTTTAAACTATGGCTACACCTTC. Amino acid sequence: CASSGMGLNYGYTF.

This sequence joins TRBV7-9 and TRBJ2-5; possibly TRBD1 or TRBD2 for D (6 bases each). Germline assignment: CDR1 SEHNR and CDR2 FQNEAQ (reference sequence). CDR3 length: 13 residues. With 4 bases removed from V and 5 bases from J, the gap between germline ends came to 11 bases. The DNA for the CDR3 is TGTGCCAGCAGCTATCCGGGGGCGGAGACCCAGTACTTC. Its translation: CASSYPGAETQYF.

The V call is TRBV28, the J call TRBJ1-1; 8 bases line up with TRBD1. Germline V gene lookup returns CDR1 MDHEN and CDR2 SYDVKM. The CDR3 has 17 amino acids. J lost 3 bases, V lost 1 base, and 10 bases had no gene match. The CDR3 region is CASSLFGAGGAYTEAFF. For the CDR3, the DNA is TGTGCCAGCAGTTTATTTGGGGCAGGGGGCGCGTACACTGAAGCTTTCTTT.

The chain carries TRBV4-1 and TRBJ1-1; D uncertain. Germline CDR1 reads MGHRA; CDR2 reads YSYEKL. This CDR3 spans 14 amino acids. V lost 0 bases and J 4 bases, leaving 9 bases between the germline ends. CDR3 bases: TGCGCCAGCAGCCAAGACGCCGTTGGCACTGAAGCTTTCTTT. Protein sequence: CASSQDAVGTEAFF.

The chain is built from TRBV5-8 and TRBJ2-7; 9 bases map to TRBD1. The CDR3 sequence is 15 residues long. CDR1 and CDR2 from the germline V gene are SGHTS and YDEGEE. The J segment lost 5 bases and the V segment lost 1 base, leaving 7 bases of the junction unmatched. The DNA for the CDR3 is TGTGCCAGCAGCTTGTCCGGGACAGGGTCCCACGAGCAGTACTTC. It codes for CASSLSGTGSHEQYF.

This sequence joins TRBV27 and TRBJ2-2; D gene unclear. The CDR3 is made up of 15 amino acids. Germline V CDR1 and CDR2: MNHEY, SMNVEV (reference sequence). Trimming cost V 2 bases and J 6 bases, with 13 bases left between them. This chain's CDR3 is CASSLRRDGAGELFF. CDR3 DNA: TGTGCCAGCAGTTTACGAAGGGATGGGGCCGGGGAGCTGTTTTTT.

CDR3 DNA sequence: TGCAGCGTTGGGCCGTCTAGCCACTACGAGCAGTACTTC. It specifies CSVGPSSHYEQYF. This sequence joins TRBV29-1 and TRBJ2-7, with D possibly matching TRBD2 (5 bases). V lost 4 bases to trimming and J lost 3 bases, with 13 bases between them. The germline gives CDR1 SQVTM, CDR2 ANQGSEA. The CDR3 runs 13 residues.

The chain's CDR3 is CASSSAHRARTDTQYF. CDR3 coding DNA: TGTGCCAGCAGTTCGGCCCACAGGGCGCGCACAGATACGCAGTATTTT. The genes are TRBV28 and TRBJ2-3, with D possibly TRBD1 on 6 matching bases. V dropped 4 bases and J dropped 1 base, with 15 bases sitting between them. Germline-derived CDR1 and CDR2 are MDHEN and SYDVKM. This CDR3 spans 16 amino acids.

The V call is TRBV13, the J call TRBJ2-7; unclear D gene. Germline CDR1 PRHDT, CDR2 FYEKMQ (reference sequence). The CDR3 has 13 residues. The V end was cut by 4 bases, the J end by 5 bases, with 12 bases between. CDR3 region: CASSSGVGDEQYF. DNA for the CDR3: TGTGCCAGCAGCTCTGGGGTTGGAGACGAGCAGTACTTC.